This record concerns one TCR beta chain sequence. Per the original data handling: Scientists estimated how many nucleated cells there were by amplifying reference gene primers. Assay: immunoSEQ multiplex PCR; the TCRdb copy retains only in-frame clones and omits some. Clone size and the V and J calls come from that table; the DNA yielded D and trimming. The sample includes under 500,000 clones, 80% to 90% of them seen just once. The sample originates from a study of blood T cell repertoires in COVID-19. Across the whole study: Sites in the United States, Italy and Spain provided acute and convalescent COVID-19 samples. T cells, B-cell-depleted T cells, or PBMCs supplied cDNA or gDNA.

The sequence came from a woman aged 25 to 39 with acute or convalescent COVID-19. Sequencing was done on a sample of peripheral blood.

The CDR3 DNA is TGCAGCGTCAAACAGGGCTTCGGCAATCAGCCCCAGCATTTT. Its protein product is CSVKQGFGNQPQHF. The chain recombines TRBV29-1 with TRBJ1-5, with D perhaps TRBD1 (6 bases). The CDR3 loop spans 14 amino acids. V dropped 6 bases and J dropped 2 bases, with 14 bases sitting between them. From germline, CDR1 is SQVTM and CDR2 ANQGSEA.